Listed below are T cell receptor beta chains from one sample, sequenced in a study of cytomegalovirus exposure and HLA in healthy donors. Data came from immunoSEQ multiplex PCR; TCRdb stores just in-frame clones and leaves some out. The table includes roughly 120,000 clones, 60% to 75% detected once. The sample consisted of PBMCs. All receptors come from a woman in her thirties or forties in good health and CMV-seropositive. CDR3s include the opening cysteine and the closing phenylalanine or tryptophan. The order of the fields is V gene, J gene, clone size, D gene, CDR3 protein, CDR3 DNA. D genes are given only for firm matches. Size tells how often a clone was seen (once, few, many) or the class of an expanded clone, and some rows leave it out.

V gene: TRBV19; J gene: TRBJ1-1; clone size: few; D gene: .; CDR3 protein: CASSIGSGAFF; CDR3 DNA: TGTGCCAGTAGTATTGGGTCGGGGGCTTTCTTT
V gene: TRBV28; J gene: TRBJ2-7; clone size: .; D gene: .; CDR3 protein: CASSLGGGSSYEQYF; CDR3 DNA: TGTGCCAGCAGTCTAGGGGGGGGCTCGTCCTACGAGCAGTACTTC
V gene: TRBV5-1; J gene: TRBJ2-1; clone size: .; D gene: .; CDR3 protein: CASEGTGQGYNEQFF; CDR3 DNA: TGCGCCAGCGAAGGGACGGGACAAGGATACAATGAGCAGTTCTTC
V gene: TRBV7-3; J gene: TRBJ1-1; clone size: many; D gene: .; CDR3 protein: CASSLGGYGEAFF; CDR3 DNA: TGTGCCAGCAGCTTGGGTGGGTACGGGGAAGCTTTCTTT
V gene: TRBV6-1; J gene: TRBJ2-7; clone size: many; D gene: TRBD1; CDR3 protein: CASSEGQGGSYEQYF; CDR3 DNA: TGTGCCAGCAGTGAGGGACAGGGGGGATCCTACGAGCAGTACTTC
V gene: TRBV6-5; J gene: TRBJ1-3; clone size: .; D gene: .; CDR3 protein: CASRASGNTIYF; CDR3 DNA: TGTGCCAGCAGAGCCTCTGGAAACACCATATATTTT
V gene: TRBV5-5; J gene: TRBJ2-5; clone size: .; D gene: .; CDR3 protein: CASSLVGGGFETQYF; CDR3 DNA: TGTGCCAGCAGCTTGGTTGGGGGGGGCTTTGAGACCCAGTACTTC
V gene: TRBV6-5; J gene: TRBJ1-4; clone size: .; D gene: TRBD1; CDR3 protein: CASSYSRWTGYEKLFF; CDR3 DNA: TGTGCCAGCAGTTACTCGAGATGGACAGGGTATGAAAAACTGTTTTTT
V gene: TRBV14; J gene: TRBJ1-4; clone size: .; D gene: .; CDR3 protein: CASRQSAGDEKLFF; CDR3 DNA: TGTGCCAGCAGGCAGAGTGCAGGGGACGAAAAACTGTTTTTT
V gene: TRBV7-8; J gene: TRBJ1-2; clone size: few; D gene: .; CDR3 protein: CASSLGGQINYGYTF; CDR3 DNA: TGTGCCAGCAGCTTAGGGGGCCAGATTAACTATGGCTACACCTTC
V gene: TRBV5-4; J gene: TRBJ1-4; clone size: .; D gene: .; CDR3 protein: CASSSGGTTNEKLFF; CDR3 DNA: TGTGCCAGCAGCTCAGGAGGAACAACTAATGAAAAACTGTTTTTT
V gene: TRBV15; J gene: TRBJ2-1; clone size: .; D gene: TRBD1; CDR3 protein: CATSRPGQGAVNEQFF; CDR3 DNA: TGTGCCACCAGCAGGCCCGGACAGGGGGCCGTCAATGAGCAGTTCTTC
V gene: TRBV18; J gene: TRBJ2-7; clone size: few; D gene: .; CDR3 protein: CASSPPAGAAYEQYF; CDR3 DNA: TGTGCCAGCTCACCCCCCGCGGGGGCGGCCTACGAGCAGTACTTC
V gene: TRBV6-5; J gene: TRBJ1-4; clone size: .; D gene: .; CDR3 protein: CASSYQADNNEKLFF; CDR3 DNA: TGTGCCAGCAGTTACCAGGCAGATAATAATGAAAAACTGTTTTTT
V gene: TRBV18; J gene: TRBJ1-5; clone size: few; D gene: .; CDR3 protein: CASSPGSSNQPQHF; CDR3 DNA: TGTGCCAGCTCACCAGGGAGTAGCAATCAGCCCCAGCATTTT
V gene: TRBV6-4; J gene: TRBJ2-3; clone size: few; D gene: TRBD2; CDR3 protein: CASRISSGGADTQYF; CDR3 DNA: TGTGCCAGCAGAATAAGTAGCGGGGGGGCCGATACGCAGTATTTT
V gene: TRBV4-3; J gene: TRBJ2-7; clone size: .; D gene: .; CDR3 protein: CASSQDRRPRYEQYF; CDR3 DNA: TGCGCCAGCAGCCAAGATCGTAGGCCGAGGTACGAGCAGTACTTC
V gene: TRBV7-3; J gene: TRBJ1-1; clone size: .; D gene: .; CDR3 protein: CASSLGGGGANTEAFF; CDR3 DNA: TGTGCCAGCAGCTTAGGGGGCGGGGGCGCGAACACTGAAGCTTTCTTT
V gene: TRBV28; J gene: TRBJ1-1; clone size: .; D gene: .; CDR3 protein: CASRSWFRDEAFF; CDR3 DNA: TGTGCCAGCAGGTCTTGGTTCCGAGATGAAGCTTTCTTT
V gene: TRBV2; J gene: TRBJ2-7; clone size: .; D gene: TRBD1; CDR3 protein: CASTDDRDEQYF; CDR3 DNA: TGTGCCAGCACTGATGACAGGGACGAGCAGTACTTC
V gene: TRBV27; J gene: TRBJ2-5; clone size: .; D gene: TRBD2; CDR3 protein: CASSTWTSGGTAETQYF; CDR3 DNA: TGTGCCAGCAGTACTTGGACTAGCGGGGGGACGGCGGAGACCCAGTACTTC
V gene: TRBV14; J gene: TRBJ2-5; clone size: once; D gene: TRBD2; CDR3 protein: CASSQDTGGKTQYF; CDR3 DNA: TGTGCCAGCAGCCAAGATACGGGGGGGAAGACCCAGTACTTC
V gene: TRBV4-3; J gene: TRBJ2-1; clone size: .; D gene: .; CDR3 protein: CASSPGDYNEQFF; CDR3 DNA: TGCGCCAGCAGCCCGGGGGATTACAATGAGCAGTTCTTC